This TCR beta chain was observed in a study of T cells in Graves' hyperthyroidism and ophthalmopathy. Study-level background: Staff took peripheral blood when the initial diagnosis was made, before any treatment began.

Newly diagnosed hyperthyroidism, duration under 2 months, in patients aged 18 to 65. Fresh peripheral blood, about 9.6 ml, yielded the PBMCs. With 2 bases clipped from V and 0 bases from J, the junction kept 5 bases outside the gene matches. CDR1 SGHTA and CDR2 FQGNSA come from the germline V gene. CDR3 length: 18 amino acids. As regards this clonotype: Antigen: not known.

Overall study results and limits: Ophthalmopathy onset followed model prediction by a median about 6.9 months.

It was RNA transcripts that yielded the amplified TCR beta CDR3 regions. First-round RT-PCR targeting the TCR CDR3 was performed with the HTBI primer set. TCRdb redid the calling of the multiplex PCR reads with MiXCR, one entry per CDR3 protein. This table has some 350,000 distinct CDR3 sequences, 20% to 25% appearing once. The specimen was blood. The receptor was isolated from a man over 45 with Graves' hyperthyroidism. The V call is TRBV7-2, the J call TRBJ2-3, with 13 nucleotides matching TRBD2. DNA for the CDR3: TGTGCCAGCAGCTTATCGGGACTAGCGGGGTTCAGCACAGATACGCAGTATTTT. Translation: CASSLSGLAGFSTDTQYF. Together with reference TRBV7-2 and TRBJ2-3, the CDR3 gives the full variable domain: GAGVSQSPSNKVTEKGKDVELRCDPISGHTALYWYRQSLGQGLEFLIYFQGNSAPDKSGLPSDRFSAERTGGSVSTLTIQRTQQEDSAVYLCASSLSGLAGFSTDTQYFGPGTRLTVL.